This TCR beta chain was captured in a study of PD-1 blockade in classical Hodgkin lymphoma. The time point was: newly diagnosed, previously untreated cHL patient sample. PBMCs from patients with newly diagnosed, untreated classical Hodgkin lymphoma served as a comparison group for the relapsed/refractory trial patients. Produced via immunoSEQ multiplex PCR; TCRdb's table is partial and in-frame only. The sample includes about 16,000 clones, 84% seen only once; the top ten take roughly 8.1%. Study-wide points: The causes of the repertoire differences, possibly disease activity or prior therapy, remain undefined. Healthy donors reportedly exceeded newly diagnosed patients in baseline TCR diversity.

Remarks on this clone: What it binds is not known.

This CDR3 has 14 residues. Trimming cost V 2 bases and J 4 bases, with 11 bases left between them. Germline values: CDR1 MNHEY, CDR2 SVGAGI. This clonotype originated in a human donor with classical Hodgkin lymphoma. Sequencing was performed on peripheral blood mononuclear cells (PBMCs). The chain joins TRBV6-5 to TRBJ1-2; possible D gene TRBD1, 6 bases. As DNA, the CDR3 is TGTGCCAGCAGTTACCGGGGGGCTAGCTATGGCTACACCTTC. This sequence encodes CASSYRGASYGYTF.